What follows are 15 T cell receptor beta chains derived from one specimen sequenced in a study of T cells in Graves' hyperthyroidism and ophthalmopathy. Amplified regions were TCR beta CDR3 sequences from RNA transcripts. The primer set for the first-round RT-PCR of the TCR CDR3 was HTBI. TCRdb itself ran the multiplex PCR reads through MiXCR, one entry per CDR3 protein. Of 50,000 to 60,000 distinct CDR3 sequences in the sample, approximately 48% are singletons; the top ten hold just over 9%. Material for sequencing was blood. These receptors were collected from a woman aged 45-60 years with Graves' ophthalmopathy.

The chain is built from TRBV15 and TRBJ1-5; 9 bases are shared with TRBD1. V trimming: 2 bases; J trimming: 5 bases; junction bases outside the gene matches: 4. Germline-derived CDR1 and CDR2 are LNHNV and YYDKDF (reference sequence). CDR3 length: 15 residues. The CDR3 reads CATSRRTGDDQPQHF. The CDR3 bases are TGTGCCACCAGCAGAAGGACAGGGGACGATCAGCCCCAGCATTTT.

The chain joins TRBV5-5 to TRBJ2-7, with 8 nucleotides matching TRBD2. Germline lookup yields CDR1 SGHKS and CDR2 YYEKEE (reference sequence). With 1 base clipped from V and 3 bases from J, the junction kept 6 bases outside the gene matches. The CDR3 runs to 15 residues. CDR3 DNA: TGTGCCAGCAGCTTGCCCGGGGGGGAGGTCTACGAGCAGTACTTC. Amino acids: CASSLPGGEVYEQYF. Filled out from reference TRBV5-5 and TRBJ2-7, the complete variable domain reads DAGVTQSPTHLIKTRGQQVTLRCSPISGHKSVSWYQQVLGQGPQFIFQYYEKEERGRGNFPDRFSARQFPNYSSELNVNALLLGDSALYLCASSLPGGEVYEQYFGPGTRLTVT.

In its sample, this clonotype ranks as medium-sized. The J gene is TRBJ1-6, the V gene TRBV7-2; D not resolved. Germline values: CDR1 SGHTA, CDR2 FQGNSA. The CDR3 covers 14 residues. V dropped 2 bases and J dropped 4 bases, with 6 bases sitting between them. The CDR3 nucleotides read TGTGCCAGCAGCTTATTGTCTTATAATTCACCCCTCCACTTT. Translation gives CASSLLSYNSPLHF.

This clonotype was recorded many times. The genes are TRBV2 and TRBJ2-5; 11 bases line up with TRBD1. Germline trimming cut 6 bases from V and 5 bases from J; bases unmatched to any gene: 5. Germline lookup yields CDR1 SNHLY and CDR2 FYNNEI. The CDR3 runs 14 residues. DNA for the CDR3: TGTGCCAGCAGAAGGGACAGGGGGTGGGAGACCCAGTACTTC. Protein sequence: CASRRDRGWETQYF.

Comment on this clonotype: A read error may account for a junction end that differs from germline. The chain combines TRBV7-9 with TRBJ2-3; D perhaps matches TRBD1 (5 bases). Germline V gene sequence: CDR1 SEHNR, CDR2 FQNEAQ (reference sequence). The CDR3 extends over 16 amino acids. This CDR3 is CASSSIQGGGTDTQYF. The CDR3 DNA reads TGCGCCAGCAGCTCGATTCAGGGTGGTGGCACAGATACGCAGTATTTT.

The V gene is TRBV20-1, the J gene TRBJ1-4, with 8 nucleotides matching TRBD1. CDR1 is DFQATT and CDR2 is SNEGSKA in the germline V gene (reference sequence). The CDR3 has 13 amino acids. CDR3 coding DNA: TGCGGACCTTTCGGGACAGGATTCGAAAAACTGTTTTTT. Protein sequence: CGPFGTGFEKLFF.

By frequency in the sample, this clonotype is medium-sized (0.01 to 0.1%). CDR3 DNA sequence: TGTGCCATCAGCAAACCGGGACAGCAAGAGACCCAGTACTTC. The encoded protein is CAISKPGQQETQYF. V and J are TRBV10-3 and TRBJ2-5; 7 nucleotides match TRBD1. V shed 6 bases, J shed 2 bases, and the junction held 6 bases outside the gene matches. There are 14 residues in the CDR3. The germline V gene has CDR1 ENHRY and CDR2 SYGVKD.

In this sample, this clonotype turned up many times. The genes are TRBV7-9 and TRBJ1-2; D unclear. Germline loops: CDR1 SEHNR, CDR2 FQNEAQ (reference sequence). V lost 3 bases to trimming and J lost 1 base, with 9 bases between them. The CDR3 runs to 14 residues. The CDR3 spells CASSFTEFNYGYTF. Here the CDR3 DNA reads TGTGCCAGCAGCTTTACCGAATTTAACTATGGCTACACCTTC.

This clonotype ranks as medium-sized (0.01 to 0.1%). V usage is TRBV20-1 and J usage is TRBJ1-2; D not resolved. The V gene lost 6 bases and the J gene lost 5 bases, with 13 bases spanning the gap. This CDR3 spans 12 amino acids. Per the germline V gene, CDR1 is DFQATT and CDR2 is SNEGSKA (reference sequence). The CDR3 is CSAPTLGYGYTF. CDR3 bases: TGCAGTGCGCCGACCCTAGGGTATGGCTACACCTTC.

This clonotype was observed many times. V is TRBV5-1 and J is TRBJ1-4; D not certain. The CDR3 has 13 residues. Trimming took off 2 bases at V and 7 bases at J, with 9 bases between the two ends. In germline, CDR1 is SGHRS, CDR2 YFSETQ. The CDR3: CASSFGGSEKLFF. In DNA form, the CDR3 reads TGCGCCAGCAGCTTTGGAGGGAGTGAAAAACTGTTTTTT.

The chain has TRBV7-6 and TRBJ1-5; D gene unclear. CDR3 length: 15 amino acids. Germline V gene lookup returns CDR1 SGHVS and CDR2 FNYEAQ. V dropped 1 base and J dropped 11 bases, with 18 bases sitting between them. CDR3 amino acids: CASSLELRNQETQHF. CDR3 in DNA: TGTGCCAGCAGCTTAGAGCTCAGGAACCAAGAGACCCAGCATTTT.

In its sample, this clonotype was seen once. The V and J genes are TRBV7-8 and TRBJ2-3; D not resolved. This CDR3 has 13 amino acids. Germline assignment: CDR1 SGHVS and CDR2 FQNEAQ. V was cut by 4 bases and J by 4 bases, with 9 bases left in between. For the CDR3, the DNA is TGTGCCAGCAGCTCCATACTCGCAGATACGCAGTATTTT. This translates into CASSSILADTQYF.

This clonotype was recorded at least ten times. This sequence joins TRBV20-1 and TRBJ1-1; unclear D gene. Trimming pared 3 bases from V and 12 bases from J, leaving 5 bases between. Germline assignment: CDR1 DFQATT and CDR2 SNEGSKA (reference sequence). CDR3 length: 8 residues. DNA of the CDR3: TGCAGTGCTAGTTTGTCTTTCTTT. The encoded protein is CSASLSFF.

The V gene is TRBV11-2, the J gene TRBJ2-1, with 14 bases lining up with TRBD2. V gave up 1 base and J gave up 12 bases; unmatched junction bases: 8. Germline CDR1 SGHAT, CDR2 FQNNGV. CDR3 length: 16 residues. The CDR3 nucleotides are TGTGCCAGCAGCTTAGGACTAGCGGGGGGGCAGGATACGCAGTTCTTC. Translation: CASSLGLAGGQDTQFF.

The chain couples TRBV19 to TRBJ2-1; 8 bases are a match to TRBD2. The CDR3 covers 16 residues. Germline V gene lookup returns CDR1 LNHDA and CDR2 SQIVND (reference sequence). With 1 base clipped from V and 6 bases from J, the junction kept 8 bases outside the gene matches. The CDR3 loop is CASSIGGLAGRNEQFF. The CDR3 nucleotides read TGTGCCAGTAGTATAGGGGGGCTAGCGGGCCGCAATGAGCAGTTCTTC.